The entry that follows covers one T cell receptor (beta chain) sequence. The entry originates in a study of graft-versus-host responses after intestinal transplantation. The CDR3 extends over 14 amino acids. Germline CDR1 and CDR2: SGHVS and FNYEAQ. V gave up 5 bases and J gave up 4 bases, with 15 bases separating them. The repertoire was sequenced with immunoSEQ multiplex PCR; TCRdb's copy has only in-frame clones and lacks some. The top ten hold roughly 7.1% of the sample, which has 35,000 to 45,000 clones, under 90% seen once. The sequence came from a human patient who received an intestinal transplant, so some T cells may come from the graft donor. The specimen comprised PBMCs, sampled around 270 days after transplant. The chain combines TRBV7-6 with TRBJ2-7, with D uncertain. The CDR3 is CASSPTPQLYEQYF. The CDR3 DNA is TGTGCCAGCAGCCCAACACCACAGCTTTACGAGCAGTACTTC.